Sequencing of this T cell receptor (beta chain) was carried out in a study of shared clonotypes between healthy human individuals (dated by TCRdb to 2018 to 2021). Broadly, across the study: The cohort comprised two women and a few men aged 18 to 49 years. For each donor, three plates each were used for CD4 naive and CD4 memory, two plates were used for CD8 naive, and one plate was used for CD8 memory. The study deeply sequenced blood TCR repertoires of several healthy adults to estimate repertoire size and the extent of clonotype sharing between individuals. To increase sequencing depth and limit assay-specific biases, different laboratories used diverse techniques to prepare libraries and sequence TCR repertoires. Between about 0.8 and 9 billion PBMCs per donor were obtained by leukapheresis. Beyond this particular receptor, the publication reports: Incomplete sequencing was indicated by rarefaction of sorted-subset datasets, despite the large sequencing depth. Pairwise subsampling led to the expectation that sequencing depth would affect the degree of clonotype sharing among donors. Only blood was sampled, and tissue TCR repertoires likely differ from those in blood. Higher generation probabilities were observed for clonotypes shared by all four sorted-subset donors than for non-shared clonotypes. Because the study included a small number of donors, the genetic and exposure-history diversity represented was limited. When several donors were compared, the shared fraction of clonotypes was about 5% for naive CD4, about 4% for naive CD8, 2% to 2.5% for memory CD4, and roughly 0.4% for memory CD8. Naive subsets generally had larger estimated clonotype richness than memory subsets.

TCR CDR3 regions were amplified from genomic DNA by multiplex PCR using the deep immunoSEQ assay. Genomic DNA extracted from each cell subset was distributed evenly over all wells of several immunoSEQ 96-well plates, and each plate served as one replicate. Each replicate PCR for sorted subsets received roughly 200 ng genomic DNA, equal to 28,000 or so T cell genomes. The purified libraries were quantified using a Qubit 3.0 fluorometer, sized with a Bioanalyzer 2100, and then quantified again using the KAPA Library Quantification kit. Every immunoSEQ 96-well plate was sequenced on a dedicated single-read 150-cycle Illumina NextSeq 550 flow cell. On the study's bioinformatics: The immunoSEQ output contained only junctional sequences without quality scores, so filtering could not match that applied to full-length reads. Sequences were annotated with PyIR, a Python wrapper for IgBLAST v1.9, and V/J genes and CDR3 were assigned using IMGT germline references. Reads were filtered out if the reads had weak V/J assignments (E-value above 1e-6), no CDR3, stop codons, out-of-frame junctions, or ambiguous translated residues. V3J clonotypes were defined as sequences sharing an identical inferred V gene, J gene, and CDR3 amino acid sequence. Percentage overlap between repertoires was calculated by dividing the number of shared unique clonotypes by the size of the smaller repertoire. RTK rarefaction, the Chao1 estimator, and Recon v2.1 estimates of unobserved clonotypes were used to assess repertoire richness. OLGA was used to compute generation probabilities for all TCRbeta clonotypes that the gDNA method yielded from a handful of donors. The table comes from immuneACCESS by way of TCRdb, which keeps in-frame sequences with V and J called. Part of the clones is missing from these tables; in studies checked, under half for an unresolved V gene and the rest for unknown reasons. V, J and clone size reflect that table, while D and trimming were determined from the DNA. The sample records about 2.4 million clones, 93% of which are singletons. The top ten hold around 0.37% of the sample.

This clone was recorded only once. What this receptor recognizes is not known. Base qualities are missing; no much larger clone stands one base away. Donors were healthy HIV-negative adults with no recently reported acute infections or vaccinations. Every donor was a Caucasian adult residing in Nashville, Tennessee, USA. CD4+ T cells were enriched through magnetic negative selection, after which naive cells were positively selected on CD45RA and the remaining negative fraction served as the memory subset. Blood was collected by leukapheresis, and PBMCs were isolated by Ficoll-Histopaque density gradient centrifugation and then cryopreserved in liquid nitrogen vapor phase. Analytical flow cytometry was used to check the purity and quantity of each magnetically sorted T cell population. Each sorted fraction had its genomic DNA isolated and then quantified by UV absorbance on a Nanodrop 2000c. The germline ends are 13 bases apart after V is trimmed by 5 bases and J by 2 bases. The CDR3 covers 15 residues, taking in both the cysteine and the phenylalanine. The entry retains the CDR3 DNA only, 45 bases that are in frame from base 1. From a lookup of the germline V gene, CDR1 and CDR2 are MGHRA and YSYEKL.

Sequenced: naive CD4+ T cells from PBMCs. This specimen's cell subset or site label, interpreted: CD45RA+ positively selected. The receptor chain draws on TRBV4-1 and TRBJ1-5, and TRBD1 may be the D gene, going by 5 matching bases. This TCR derives from a man between 18 and 35 years old in good health. Some clones in this sample may be carry-over from other donors' samples. The nucleotide sequence reads TGCGCCAGCAGCGCCCAGCAGGGCCGCAATCAGCCCCAGCATTTT. The translation is CASSAQQGRNQPQHF.